Listed below are T cell receptor beta chains from one sample, sequenced in a study of T-cell memory formation after mild COVID-19. TCRdb reprocessed the 5' RACE reads with MiXCR, giving one entry per CDR3 protein. Of approximately 210,000 distinct CDR3 sequences listed, around 30% are singletons. The sequenced sample consisted of PBMCs or a T cell subset sorted from them (not recorded which). These receptor sequences come from an adult woman who had mild COVID-19 (a few samples of this study predate the infection). Cell type and time point are not known. CDR3s include the opening cysteine and the closing phenylalanine or tryptophan. A D gene is named only where the DNA matches it firmly. A row's size may be missing; if present it is once, few, many or a size class.

clone_size	v_call	j_call	d_call	cdr3_aa	cdr3_nt
NA	TRBV3-1	TRBJ2-7	NA	CASSQWGREQYF	TGTGCCAGCAGCCAATGGGGCCGGGAGCAGTACTTC
many	TRBV5-1	TRBJ2-1	TRBD2	CASSLAPGLAGSEQFF	TGCGCCAGCAGCTTGGCGCCGGGACTAGCGGGTAGCGAGCAGTTCTTC
NA	TRBV4-3	TRBJ2-1	TRBD2	CASSQVVVAGAGEQFF	TGCGCCAGCAGCCAAGTTGTGGTAGCGGGAGCGGGTGAGCAGTTCTTC
NA	TRBV7-2	TRBJ2-4	TRBD2	CASSFRLGLAGSLAKNIQYF	TGTGCCAGCAGCTTTCGTCTGGGGCTAGCGGGATCATTAGCCAAAAACATTCAGTACTTC
NA	TRBV20-1	TRBJ2-1	TRBD2	CSWASGGRSYNEQFF	TGCAGCTGGGCTAGCGGGGGACGTTCCTACAATGAGCAGTTCTTC
once	TRBV7-9	TRBJ2-7	TRBD1	CASHVGQGNEQYF	TGTGCCAGCCACGTTGGACAGGGGAACGAGCAGTACTTC
NA	TRBV29-1	TRBJ1-2	NA	CCVEGDFYGYTF	TGCTGCGTGGAGGGCGATTTTTATGGCTACACCTTC
NA	TRBV20-1	TRBJ2-5	TRBD1	CSAKLGQGGLETQYF	TGCAGTGCCAAACTCGGACAGGGAGGTTTGGAGACCCAGTACTTC
NA	TRBV24-1	TRBJ1-4	NA	CATSDWATAVTNEKLFF	TGTGCCACCAGTGATTGGGCCACAGCTGTAACTAATGAAAAACTGTTTTTT
few	TRBV7-9	TRBJ2-1	NA	CASSPRAGPPTDNEQFF	TGTGCCAGCAGCCCCCGGGCCGGTCCCCCCACTGACAATGAGCAGTTCTTC
few	TRBV7-3	TRBJ2-1	TRBD2	CASSSSSGTAEQFF	TGTGCCAGCAGCTCTAGTAGCGGGACTGCTGAGCAGTTCTTC